This TCR beta chain was found in a study of T-cell reconstitution after alpha-beta-depleted transplantation in children. Unique molecular identifiers were incorporated when the TCRbeta library was constructed. In TCRdb, the PCR reads were re-called with MiXCR into one record per CDR3 protein. The table records about 170,000 distinct CDR3 sequences, approximately 10% of them present only once. The CDR3 is made up of 11 amino acids. Trimming stripped 6 bases from V and 3 bases from J, with 6 bases between. Germline V CDR1 and CDR2: SNHLY, FYNNEI. In regard to this clonotype: As yet, its antigen is unknown.

Study results and limitations: High day-60 TCRbeta diversity in some patients came from surviving recipient T cells and thymic progenitors. Several hundred graft clones that had expanded were reportedly the source of alpha-beta T cells about two months after transplant. From newly produced T cells came most of the T-cell counts and diversity one year after transplant.

The chain is built from TRBV2 and TRBJ2-7; no definite D call. The specimen comprised PBMCs, sampled before TCRalphabeta/CD19-depleted stem cell transplant. This TCR was sampled from a boy aged 2 to 10 with acute myeloid leukemia, due to receive a stem cell transplant. The chain's CDR3 is CASRRIYEQYF. In DNA form, the CDR3 reads TGTGCCAGCAGGCGAATCTACGAGCAGTACTTC.